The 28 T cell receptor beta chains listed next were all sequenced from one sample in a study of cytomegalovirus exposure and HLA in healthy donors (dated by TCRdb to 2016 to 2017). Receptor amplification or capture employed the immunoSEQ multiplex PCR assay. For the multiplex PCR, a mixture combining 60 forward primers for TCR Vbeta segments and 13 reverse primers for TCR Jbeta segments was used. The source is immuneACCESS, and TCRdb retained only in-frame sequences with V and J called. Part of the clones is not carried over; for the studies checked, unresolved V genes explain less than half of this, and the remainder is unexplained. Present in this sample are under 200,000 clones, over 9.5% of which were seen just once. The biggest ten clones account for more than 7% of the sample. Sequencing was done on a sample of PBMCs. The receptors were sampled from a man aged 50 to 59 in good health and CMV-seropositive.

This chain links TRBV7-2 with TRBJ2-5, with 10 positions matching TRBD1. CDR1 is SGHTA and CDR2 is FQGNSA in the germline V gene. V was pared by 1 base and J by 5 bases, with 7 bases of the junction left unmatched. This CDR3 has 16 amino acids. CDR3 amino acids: CASSLVRTGGVETQYF. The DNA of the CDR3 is TGTGCCAGCAGCTTAGTTAGGACAGGGGGTGTGGAGACCCAGTACTTC.

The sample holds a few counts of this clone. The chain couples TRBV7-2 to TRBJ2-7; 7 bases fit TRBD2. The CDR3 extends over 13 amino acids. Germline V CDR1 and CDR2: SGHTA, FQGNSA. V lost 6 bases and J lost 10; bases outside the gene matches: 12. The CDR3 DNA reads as TGTGCCAGCAGTCGGGACTATACAACCTTACAGTACTTC. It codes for CASSRDYTTLQYF.

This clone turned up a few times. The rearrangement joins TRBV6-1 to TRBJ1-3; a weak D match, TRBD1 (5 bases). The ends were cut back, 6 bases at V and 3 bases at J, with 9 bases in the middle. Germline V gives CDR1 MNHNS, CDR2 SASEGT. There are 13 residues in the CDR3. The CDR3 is CASSRQFGNTIYF. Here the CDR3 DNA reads TGTGCCAGCAGCCGACAGTTTGGAAACACCATATATTTT.

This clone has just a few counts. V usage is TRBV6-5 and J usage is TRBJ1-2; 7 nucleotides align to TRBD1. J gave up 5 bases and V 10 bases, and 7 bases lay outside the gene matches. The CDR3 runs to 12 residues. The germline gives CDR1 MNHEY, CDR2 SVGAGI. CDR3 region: CATQTGSYGYTF. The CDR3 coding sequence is TGTGCCACCCAGACAGGGAGTTATGGCTACACCTTC.

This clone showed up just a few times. The CDR3 here is CASSISGGAQETQYF. CDR3 nucleotides: TGTGCCAGTAGTATAAGCGGGGGAGCCCAAGAGACCCAGTACTTC. V usage is TRBV19 and J usage is TRBJ2-5; 8 bases are a match to TRBD2. The germline CDR1 and CDR2 sequences are LNHDA and SQIVND (reference sequence). CDR3 length equals 15 residues. J gave up 1 base and V 2 bases, and 3 bases lay outside the gene matches. The whole variable domain, filled in from reference TRBV19 and TRBJ2-5, reads DGGITQSPKYLFRKEGQNVTLSCEQNLNHDAMYWYRQDPGQGLRLIYYSQIVNDFQKGDIAEGYSVSREKKESFPLTVTSAQKNPTAFYLCASSISGGAQETQYFGPGTRLLVL.

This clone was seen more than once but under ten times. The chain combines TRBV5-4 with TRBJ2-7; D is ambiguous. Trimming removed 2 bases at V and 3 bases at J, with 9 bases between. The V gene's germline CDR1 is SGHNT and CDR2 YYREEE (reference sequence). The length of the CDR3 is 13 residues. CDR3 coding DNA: TGTGCCAGCAGCTTACCGCAGGACTACGAGCAGTACTTC. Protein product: CASSLPQDYEQYF.

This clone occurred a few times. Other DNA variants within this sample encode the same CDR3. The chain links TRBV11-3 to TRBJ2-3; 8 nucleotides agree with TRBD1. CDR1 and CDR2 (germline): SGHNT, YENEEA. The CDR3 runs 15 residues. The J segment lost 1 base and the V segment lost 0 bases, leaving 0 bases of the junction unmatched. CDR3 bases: TGTGCCAGCAGCTTAGAGGGACAGGGCACAGATACGCAGTATTTT. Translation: CASSLEGQGTDTQYF. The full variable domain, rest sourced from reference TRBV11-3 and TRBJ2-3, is EAGVVQSPRYKIIEKKQPVAFWCNPISGHNTLYWYLQNLGQGPELLIRYENEEAVDDSQLPKDRFSAERLKGVDSTLKIQPAELGDSAVYLCASSLEGQGTDTQYFGPGTRLTVL.

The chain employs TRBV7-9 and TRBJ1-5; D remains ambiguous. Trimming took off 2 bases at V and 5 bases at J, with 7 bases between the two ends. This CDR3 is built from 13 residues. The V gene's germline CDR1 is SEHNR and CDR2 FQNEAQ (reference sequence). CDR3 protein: CASSLSGDQPQHF. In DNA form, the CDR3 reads TGTGCCAGCAGCTTATCGGGTGATCAGCCCCAGCATTTT.

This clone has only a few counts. CDR3 nucleotides: TGCGCCAGCAGCCCCGTAACAGGGGACGGTCAGCCCCAGCATTTT. It encodes CASSPVTGDGQPQHF. The gene calls are TRBV5-1 and TRBJ1-5; TRBD1 matches at 7 bases. J lost 6 bases, V lost 4 bases, and 10 bases had no gene match. The CDR3 is 15 residues long. Germline CDR1 reads SGHRS; CDR2 reads YFSETQ.

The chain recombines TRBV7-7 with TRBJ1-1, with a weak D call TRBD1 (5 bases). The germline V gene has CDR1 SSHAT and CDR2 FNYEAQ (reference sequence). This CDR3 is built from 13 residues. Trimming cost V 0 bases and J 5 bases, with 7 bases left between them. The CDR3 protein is CASSLAQGTEAFF. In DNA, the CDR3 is TGTGCCAGCAGCTTAGCGCAGGGAACTGAAGCTTTCTTT.

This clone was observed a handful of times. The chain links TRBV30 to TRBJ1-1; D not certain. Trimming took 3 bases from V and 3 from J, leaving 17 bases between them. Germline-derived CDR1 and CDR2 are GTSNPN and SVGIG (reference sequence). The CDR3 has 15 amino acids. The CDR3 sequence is CAWSRIPGSDTEAFF. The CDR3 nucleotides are TGTGCCTGGAGCCGCATCCCGGGGAGTGACACTGAAGCTTTCTTT.

The CDR3 nucleotides are TGCAGCGTTTTCCTCGCCGGGGAGCTGTTTTTT. Its protein is CSVFLAGELFF. The V call is TRBV29-1, the J call TRBJ2-2; D unclear. The CDR3 is 11 amino acids. V lost 5 bases, J lost 6 bases, and 7 bases lay in between. In germline, CDR1 is SQVTM, CDR2 ANQGSEA.

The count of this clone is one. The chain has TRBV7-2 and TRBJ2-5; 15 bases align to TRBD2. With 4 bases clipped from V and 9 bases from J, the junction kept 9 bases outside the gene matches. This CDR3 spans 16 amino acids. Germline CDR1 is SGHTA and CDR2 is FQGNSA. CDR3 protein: CASSSWTSGGAGAQYF. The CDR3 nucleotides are TGTGCCAGCAGCTCCTGGACTAGCGGGGGGGCAGGGGCCCAGTACTTC.

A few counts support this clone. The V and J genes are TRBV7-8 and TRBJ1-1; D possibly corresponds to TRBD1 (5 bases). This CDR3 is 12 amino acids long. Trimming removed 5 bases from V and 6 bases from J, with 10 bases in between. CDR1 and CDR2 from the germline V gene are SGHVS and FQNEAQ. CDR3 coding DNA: TGTGCCAGCAGCCAATGGGGCTCTGAAGCTTTCTTT. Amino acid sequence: CASSQWGSEAFF.

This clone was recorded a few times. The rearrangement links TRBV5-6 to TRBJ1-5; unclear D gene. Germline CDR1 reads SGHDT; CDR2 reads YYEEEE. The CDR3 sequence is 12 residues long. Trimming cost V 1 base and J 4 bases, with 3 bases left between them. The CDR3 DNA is TGTGCCAGCAGCTTGTCAAATCAGCCCCAGCATTTT. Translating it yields CASSLSNQPQHF.

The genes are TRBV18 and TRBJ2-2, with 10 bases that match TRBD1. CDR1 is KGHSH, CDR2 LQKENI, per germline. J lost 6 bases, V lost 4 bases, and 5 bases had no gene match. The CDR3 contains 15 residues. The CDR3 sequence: CASSQGQGKAGELFF. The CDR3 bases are TGTGCCAGCTCACAGGGACAGGGGAAGGCCGGGGAGCTGTTTTTT.

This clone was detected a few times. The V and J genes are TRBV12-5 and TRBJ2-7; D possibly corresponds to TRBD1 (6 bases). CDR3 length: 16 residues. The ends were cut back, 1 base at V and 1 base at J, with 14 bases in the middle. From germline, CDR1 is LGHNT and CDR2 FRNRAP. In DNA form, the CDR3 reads TGTGCTAGTGGTTTGGCCTCCCCCGACAGGTCCTACGAGCAGTACGTC. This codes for CASGLASPDRSYEQYV.

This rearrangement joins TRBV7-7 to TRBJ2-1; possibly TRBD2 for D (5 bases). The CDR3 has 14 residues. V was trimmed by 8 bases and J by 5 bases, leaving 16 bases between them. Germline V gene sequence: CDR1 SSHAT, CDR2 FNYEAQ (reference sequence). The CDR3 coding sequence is TGTGCCAGCTCCGAGTGGATGGGAGACAATGAGCAGTTCTTC. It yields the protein CASSEWMGDNEQFF. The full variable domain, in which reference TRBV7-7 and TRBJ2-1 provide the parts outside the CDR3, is GAGVSQSPRYKVTKRGQDVTLRCDPISSHATLYWYQQALGQGPEFLTYFNYEAQPDKSGLPSDRFSAERPEGSISTLTIQRTEQRDSAMYRCASSEWMGDNEQFFGPGTRLTVL.

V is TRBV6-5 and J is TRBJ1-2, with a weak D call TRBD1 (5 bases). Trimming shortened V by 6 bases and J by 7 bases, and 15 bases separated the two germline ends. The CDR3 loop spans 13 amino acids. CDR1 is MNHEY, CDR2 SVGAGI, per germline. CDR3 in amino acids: CASSRSGLGGYTF. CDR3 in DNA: TGTGCCAGCAGCCGATCAGGGTTAGGTGGCTACACCTTC.

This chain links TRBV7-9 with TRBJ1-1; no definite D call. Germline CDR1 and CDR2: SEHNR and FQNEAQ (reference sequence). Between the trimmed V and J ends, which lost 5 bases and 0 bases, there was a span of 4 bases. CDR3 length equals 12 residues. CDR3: CASSVMNTEAFF. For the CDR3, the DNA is TGTGCCAGCAGCGTTATGAACACTGAAGCTTTCTTT.

CDR3: CASSLVVRPGSNQPQHF. The CDR3 nucleotides read TGTGCCAGCAGCTTAGTCGTCCGCCCCGGTAGCAATCAGCCCCAGCATTTT. This rearrangement joins TRBV7-8 to TRBJ1-5, with no clear D. The germline V gene encodes CDR1 SGHVS and CDR2 FQNEAQ. Trimming shortened V by 1 base and J by 0 bases, and 13 bases separated the two germline ends. This CDR3 contains 17 residues.

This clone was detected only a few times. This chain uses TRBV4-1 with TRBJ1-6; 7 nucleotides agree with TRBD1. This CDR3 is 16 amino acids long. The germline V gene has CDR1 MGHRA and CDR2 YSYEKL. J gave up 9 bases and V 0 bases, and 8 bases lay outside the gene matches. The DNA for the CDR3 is TGCGCCAGCAGCCAAGATGGGGCGACAGGGACTTCACCCCTCCACTTT. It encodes CASSQDGATGTSPLHF.

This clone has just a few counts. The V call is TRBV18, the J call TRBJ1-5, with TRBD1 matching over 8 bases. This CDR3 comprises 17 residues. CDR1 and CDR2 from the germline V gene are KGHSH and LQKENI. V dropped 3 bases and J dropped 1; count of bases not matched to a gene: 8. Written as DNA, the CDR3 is TGTGCCAGCTCACCGTCGACAGGGGATGCGAGCAATCAGCCCCAGCATTTT. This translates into CASSPSTGDASNQPQHF.

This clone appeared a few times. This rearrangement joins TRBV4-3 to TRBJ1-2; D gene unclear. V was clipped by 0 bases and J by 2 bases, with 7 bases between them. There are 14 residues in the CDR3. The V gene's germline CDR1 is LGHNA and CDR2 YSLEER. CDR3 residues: CASSQDDGNYGYTF. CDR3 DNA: TGCGCCAGCAGCCAAGATGACGGGAACTATGGCTACACCTTC.

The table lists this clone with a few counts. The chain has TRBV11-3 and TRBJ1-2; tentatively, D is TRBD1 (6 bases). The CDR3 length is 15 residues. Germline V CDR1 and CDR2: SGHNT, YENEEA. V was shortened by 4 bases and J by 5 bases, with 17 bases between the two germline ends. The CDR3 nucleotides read TGTGCCAGCAGCTCCCAACAGGGCAGTTCTTATGGCTACACCTTC. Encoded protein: CASSSQQGSSYGYTF.

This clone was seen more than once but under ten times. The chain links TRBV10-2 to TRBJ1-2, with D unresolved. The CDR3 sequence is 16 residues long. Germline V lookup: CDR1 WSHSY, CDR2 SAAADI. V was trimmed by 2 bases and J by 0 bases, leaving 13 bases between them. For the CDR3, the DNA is TGCGCCAGCAGTGAGCTGCGGGAAAGGGCTAACTATGGCTACACCTTC. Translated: CASSELRERANYGYTF.

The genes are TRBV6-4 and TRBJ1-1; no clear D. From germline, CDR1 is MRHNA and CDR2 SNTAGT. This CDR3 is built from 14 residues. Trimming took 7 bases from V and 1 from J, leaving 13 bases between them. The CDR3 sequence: CASTPSPGNTEAFF. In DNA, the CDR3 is TGTGCCAGCACCCCTTCACCAGGGAACACTGAAGCTTTCTTT.

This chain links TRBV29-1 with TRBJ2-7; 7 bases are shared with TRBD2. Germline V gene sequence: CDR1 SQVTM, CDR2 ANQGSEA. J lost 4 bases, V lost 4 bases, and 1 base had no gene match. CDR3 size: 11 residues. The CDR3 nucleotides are TGCAGCGTTGCAGCGGGGTACGAGCAGTACTTC. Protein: CSVAAGYEQYF.